These T cell receptor beta chains were read from a single sample in a study of identical twins. TCRdb recomputed calls from the 5' RACE reads with MiXCR, one row per CDR3 protein. Of approximately 470,000 distinct CDR3 sequences in the sample, approximately 15% were seen once. These sequences were also reported in another study, on yellow fever vaccine responses in identical twins.

The sequenced sample was CD4+ T cells sorted from blood. These receptors were collected from a woman between 18 and 29 years old in good health. Each CDR3 is given with its conserved first and last residue. Each record gives: clone size, V gene, J gene, CDR3 protein. Some rows mark clone size as missing; the rest say once, few, many or name a class of expanded clone.

>few|TRBV6-5|TRBJ2-2
CASGRGTGELFF
>few|TRBV10-3|TRBJ2-1
CAITARTGGYNEQFF
>few|TRBV7-2|TRBJ2-1
CASSLVPITYNEQFF
>-|TRBV6-2/TRBV6-3|TRBJ2-4
CASSYSPSPGIQYF
>-|TRBV29-1|TRBJ2-5
CSVEARTSGGYQETQYF
>few|TRBV7-3|TRBJ2-2
CASSSDSNTGELFF
>-|TRBV20-1|TRBJ2-3
CSARKHTGGTDTQYF
>few|TRBV19|TRBJ2-5
CASSRTRGRRLETQYF
>-|TRBV27|TRBJ2-2
CASSLIGDRETGELFF
>few|TRBV5-5|TRBJ2-1
CASSLAQNSLNEQFF
>-|TRBV9|TRBJ2-7
CASSARQGYSPIHEQYF
>-|TRBV5-1|TRBJ2-5
CASSLNKGAGGGETQYF
>-|TRBV5-1|TRBJ2-3
CASSAGLAASSTDTQYF
>-|TRBV9|TRBJ2-1
CASSGTSRYNEQFF
>few|TRBV6-5|TRBJ2-7
CASSYAGVFGEQYF
>-|TRBV12-3/TRBV12-4|TRBJ2-2
CASSLAILAQNTGELFF
>-|TRBV3-1|TRBJ2-5
CASSQGPGGVWETQYF
>-|TRBV18|TRBJ1-5
CASSPEPGARGEQPQHF
>few|TRBV25-1|TRBJ2-5
CASSREGRWETQYF
>few|TRBV20-1|TRBJ1-2
CSARSTGEGGNGYTF
>-|TRBV12-3/TRBV12-4|TRBJ2-5
CASSLRRFRETQYF
>few|TRBV6-1|TRBJ2-3
CASRSGRGTDTQYF
>-|TRBV9|TRBJ2-5
CASSFSGELLRETQYF
>few|TRBV30|TRBJ2-7
CAWSRTSGRAYEQYF
>-|TRBV10-3|TRBJ2-3
CAISSPGLAGGTDTQYF
>few|TRBV12-3/TRBV12-4|TRBJ2-7
CASSSGGLPGDEQYF
>few|TRBV14|TRBJ1-6
CASSQAKQSPLHF
>many|TRBV12-3/TRBV12-4|TRBJ2-7
CASSQTPGQGAGEQYF
>-|TRBV11-2|TRBJ2-7
CASSSVGGPYEQYF
>few|TRBV10-2|TRBJ1-6
CASSGTGQIRGSPLHF
>-|TRBV12-5|TRBJ2-7
CASGSAGTGFDEQYF
>-|TRBV7-2|TRBJ2-5
CASSSPWQETQYF
>-|TRBV14|TRBJ2-1
CASSLRQFRSYNEQFF
>-|TRBV20-1|TRBJ2-7
CSAPPPGHNYEQYF
>-|TRBV11-2|TRBJ2-7
CASSLNTGTAYEQYF
>few|TRBV28|TRBJ2-6
CASSLGTGLPGANVLTF
>few|TRBV24-1|TRBJ1-5
CATSDSAGKGSGQPQHF
>-|TRBV19|TRBJ2-7
CASSTSGTGASYEQYF
>-|TRBV10-3|TRBJ2-5
CAISVGGPQETQYF
>-|TRBV20-1|TRBJ1-1
CRDSVNTEAFF
>-|TRBV7-2|TRBJ2-7
CASSPRDSSGYEQYF
>-|TRBV5-1|TRBJ2-3
CASSYRTSGGASTDTQYF
>-|TRBV11-2|TRBJ2-1
CASSPGLRGATANEQFF
>-|TRBV11-2|TRBJ2-3
CASSLFVGGPGSSTDTQYF